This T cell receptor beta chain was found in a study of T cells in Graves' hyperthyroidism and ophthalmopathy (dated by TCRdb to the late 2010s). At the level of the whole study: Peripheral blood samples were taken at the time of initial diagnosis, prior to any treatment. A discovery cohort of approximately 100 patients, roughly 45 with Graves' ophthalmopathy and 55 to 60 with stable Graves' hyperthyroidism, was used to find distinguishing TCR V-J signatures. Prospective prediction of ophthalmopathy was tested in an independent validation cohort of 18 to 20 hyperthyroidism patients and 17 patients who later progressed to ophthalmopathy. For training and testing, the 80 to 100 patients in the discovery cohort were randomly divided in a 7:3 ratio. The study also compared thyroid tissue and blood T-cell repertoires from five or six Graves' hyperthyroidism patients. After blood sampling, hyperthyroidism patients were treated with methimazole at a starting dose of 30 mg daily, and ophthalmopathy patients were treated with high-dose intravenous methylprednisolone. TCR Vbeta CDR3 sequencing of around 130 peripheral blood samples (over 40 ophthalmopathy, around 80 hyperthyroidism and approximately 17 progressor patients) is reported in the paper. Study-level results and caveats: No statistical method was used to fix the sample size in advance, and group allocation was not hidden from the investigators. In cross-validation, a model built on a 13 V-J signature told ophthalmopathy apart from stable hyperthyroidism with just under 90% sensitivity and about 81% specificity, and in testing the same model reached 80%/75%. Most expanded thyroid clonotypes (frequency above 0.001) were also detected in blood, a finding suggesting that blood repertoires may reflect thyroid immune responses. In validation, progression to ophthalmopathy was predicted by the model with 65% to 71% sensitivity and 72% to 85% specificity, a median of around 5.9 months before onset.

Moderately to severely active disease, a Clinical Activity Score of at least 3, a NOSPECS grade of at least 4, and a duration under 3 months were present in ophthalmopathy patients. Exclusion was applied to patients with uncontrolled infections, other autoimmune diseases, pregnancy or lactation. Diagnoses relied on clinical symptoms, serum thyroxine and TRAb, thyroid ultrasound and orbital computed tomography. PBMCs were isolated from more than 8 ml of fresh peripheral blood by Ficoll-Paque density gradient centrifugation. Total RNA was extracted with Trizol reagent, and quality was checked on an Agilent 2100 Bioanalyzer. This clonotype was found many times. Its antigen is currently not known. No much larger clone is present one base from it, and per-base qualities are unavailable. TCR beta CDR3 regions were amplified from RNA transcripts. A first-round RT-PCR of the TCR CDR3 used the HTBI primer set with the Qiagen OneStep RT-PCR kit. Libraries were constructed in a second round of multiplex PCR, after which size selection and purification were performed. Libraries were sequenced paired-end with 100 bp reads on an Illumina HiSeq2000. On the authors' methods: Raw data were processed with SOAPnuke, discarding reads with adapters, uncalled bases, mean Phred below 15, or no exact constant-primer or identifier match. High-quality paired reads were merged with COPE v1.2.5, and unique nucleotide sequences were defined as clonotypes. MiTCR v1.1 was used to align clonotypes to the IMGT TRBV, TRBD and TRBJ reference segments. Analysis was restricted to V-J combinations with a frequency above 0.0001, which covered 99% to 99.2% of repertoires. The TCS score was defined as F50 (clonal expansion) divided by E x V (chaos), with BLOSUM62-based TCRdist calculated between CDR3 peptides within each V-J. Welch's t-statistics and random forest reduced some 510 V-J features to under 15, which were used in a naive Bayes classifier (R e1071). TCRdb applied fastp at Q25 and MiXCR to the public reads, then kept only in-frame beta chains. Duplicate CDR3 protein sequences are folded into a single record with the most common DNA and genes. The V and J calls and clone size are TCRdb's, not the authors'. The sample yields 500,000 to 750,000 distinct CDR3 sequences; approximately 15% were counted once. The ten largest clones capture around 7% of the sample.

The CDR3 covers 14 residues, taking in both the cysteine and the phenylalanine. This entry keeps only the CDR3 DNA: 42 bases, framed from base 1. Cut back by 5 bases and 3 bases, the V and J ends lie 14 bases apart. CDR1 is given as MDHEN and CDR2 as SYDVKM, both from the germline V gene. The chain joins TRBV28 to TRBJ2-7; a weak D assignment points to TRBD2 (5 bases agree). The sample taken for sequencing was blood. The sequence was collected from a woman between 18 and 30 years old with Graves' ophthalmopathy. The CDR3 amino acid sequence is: CASSLLLEGYEQYF. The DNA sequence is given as TGTGCCAGCAGTCTTCTACTAGAAGGCTACGAGCAGTACTTC.